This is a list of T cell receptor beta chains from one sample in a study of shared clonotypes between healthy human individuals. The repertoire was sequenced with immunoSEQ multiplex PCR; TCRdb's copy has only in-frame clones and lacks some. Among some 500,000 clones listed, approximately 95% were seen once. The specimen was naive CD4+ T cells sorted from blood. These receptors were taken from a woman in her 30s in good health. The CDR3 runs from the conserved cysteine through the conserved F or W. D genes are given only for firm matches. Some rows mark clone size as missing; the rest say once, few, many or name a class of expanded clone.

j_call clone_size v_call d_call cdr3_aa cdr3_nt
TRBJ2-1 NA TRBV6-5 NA CASSYEGYEQFF TGTGCCAGCAGTTACGAGGGATATGAGCAGTTCTTC
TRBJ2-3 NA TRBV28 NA CASSHQPDSTDTQYF TGTGCCAGCAGTCACCAACCGGACAGCACAGATACGCAGTATTTT
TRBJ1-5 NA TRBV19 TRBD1 CATKSGGHSNQPQHF TGTGCCACTAAATCAGGGGGCCATAGCAATCAGCCCCAGCATTTT
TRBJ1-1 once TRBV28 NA CASSSGSSRTEAFF TGTGCCAGCAGTTCCGGTTCCTCTCGGACTGAAGCTTTCTTT
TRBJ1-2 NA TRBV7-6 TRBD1 CASSPGQGWGYTF TGTGCCAGCAGCCCCGGACAGGGCTGGGGCTACACCTTC
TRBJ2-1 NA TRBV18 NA CASSPRSGDNEQFF TGTGCCAGCTCACCGCGTAGCGGAGACAATGAGCAGTTCTTC
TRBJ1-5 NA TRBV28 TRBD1 CASSRQGHQPQHF TGTGCCAGCAGTCGACAGGGGCATCAGCCCCAGCATTTT
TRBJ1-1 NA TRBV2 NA CASRPRALLAEAFF TGTGCCAGCAGGCCAAGGGCATTGCTCGCTGAAGCTTTCTTT
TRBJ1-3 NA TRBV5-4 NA CASSKTGSRFNTIYF TGTGCCAGCAGCAAAACAGGGTCCCGCTTCAACACCATATATTTT
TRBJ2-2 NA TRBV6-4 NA CASSEQTNTGELFF TGTGCCAGCAGCGAACAAACGAACACCGGGGAGCTGTTTTTT
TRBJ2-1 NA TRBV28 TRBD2 CASSFSGRGYNEQFF TGTGCCAGCAGTTTTTCCGGGAGGGGTTACAATGAGCAGTTCTTC
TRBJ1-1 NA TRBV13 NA CASKVRVAYTEAFF TGTGCCAGCAAAGTTCGAGTGGCTTACACTGAAGCTTTCTTT
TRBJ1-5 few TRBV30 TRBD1 CAWSVPGQLNQPQHF TGTGCCTGGAGTGTACCGGGACAGCTGAATCAGCCCCAGCATTTT
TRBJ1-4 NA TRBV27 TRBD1 CASKPQGVSNEKLFF TGTGCCAGCAAACCCCAGGGGGTTTCTAATGAAAAACTGTTTTTT
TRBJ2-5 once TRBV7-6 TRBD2 CASSLVAGEGQETQYF TGTGCCAGCAGCTTAGTGGCGGGAGAGGGCCAAGAGACCCAGTACTTC
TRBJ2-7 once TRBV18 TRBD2 CASSPGREMDEQYF TGTGCCAGCTCACCAGGGCGGGAGATGGACGAGCAGTACTTC
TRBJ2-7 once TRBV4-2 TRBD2 CASSKQLAQSSYEQYF TGTGCCAGCAGCAAACAACTAGCGCAGAGCTCCTACGAGCAGTACTTC
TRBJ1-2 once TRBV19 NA CATADTGTSYGYTF TGTGCCACCGCCGACACGGGGACAAGCTATGGCTACACCTTC
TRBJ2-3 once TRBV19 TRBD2 CASSTGLARTDTQYF TGTGCCAGTAGTACGGGACTAGCGCGCACAGATACGCAGTATTTT
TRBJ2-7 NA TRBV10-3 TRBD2 CAITTSGPYEQYF TGTGCCATCACAACTAGCGGACCGTACGAGCAGTACTTC
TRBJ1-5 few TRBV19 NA CASSLGINQPQHF TGTGCCAGTAGTTTAGGGATTAATCAGCCCCAGCATTTT
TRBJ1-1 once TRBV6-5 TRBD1 CASSYNPGQQNTEAFF TGTGCCAGCAGTTACAACCCGGGACAGCAGAACACTGAAGCTTTCTTT
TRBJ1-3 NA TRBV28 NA CASSRPFGPGNTIYF TGTGCCAGCAGTCGCCCTTTCGGTCCTGGAAACACCATATATTTT
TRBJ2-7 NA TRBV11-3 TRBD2 CASSGLVAGEQYF TGTGCCAGCTCCGGACTAGTAGCAGGCGAGCAGTACTTC
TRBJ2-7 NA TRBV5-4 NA CASSLTAGPFYEQYF TGTGCCAGCAGCTTGACGGCAGGTCCATTCTACGAGCAGTACTTC
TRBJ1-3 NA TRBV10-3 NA CAIRVPSGNTIYF TGTGCCATCAGGGTCCCCTCTGGAAACACCATATATTTT
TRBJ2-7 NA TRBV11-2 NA CASSPSSYEQYF TGTGCCAGCAGCCCCTCGTCATACGAGCAGTACTTC
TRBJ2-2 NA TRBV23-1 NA CASSQSTAGTLNTGELFF TGCGCCAGCAGTCAATCGACCGCCGGGACACTGAACACCGGGGAGCTGTTTTTT
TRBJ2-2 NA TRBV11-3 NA CASSYGQTGELFF TGTGCCAGCAGCTACGGACAGACCGGGGAGCTGTTTTTT
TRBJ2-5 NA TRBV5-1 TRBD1 CASSRQGEIQETQYF TGCGCCAGCAGCAGGCAGGGGGAGATACAAGAGACCCAGTACTTC
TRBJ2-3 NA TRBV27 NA CASSQGLVSTDTQYF TGTGCCAGCAGCCAAGGACTTGTAAGCACAGATACGCAGTATTTT
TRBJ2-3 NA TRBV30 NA CAWSPSVADTQYF TGTGCCTGGAGTCCTAGCGTGGCCGATACGCAGTATTTT
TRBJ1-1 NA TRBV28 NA CASTRWVGLQVAFF TGTGCCAGCACCCGATGGGTGGGGTTACAGGTAGCTTTCTTT
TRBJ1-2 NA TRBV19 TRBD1 CASSKGQGAQPGYTF TGTGCCAGTAGTAAAGGACAGGGGGCGCAGCCTGGCTACACCTTC
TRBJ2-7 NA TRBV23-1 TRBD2 CASSQSAGVYEQYF TGCGCCAGCAGTCAATCGGCGGGAGTCTACGAGCAGTACTTC
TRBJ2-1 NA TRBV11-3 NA CASSLDSAGFSSEQFF TGTGCCAGCAGCTTAGATAGCGCGGGATTTAGTAGTGAGCAGTTCTTC
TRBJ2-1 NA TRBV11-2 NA CASSFLSGQRYNEQFF TGTGCCAGCAGCTTCCTTAGCGGCCAGAGGTACAATGAGCAGTTCTTC
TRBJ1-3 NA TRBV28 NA CASSPPARGNTIYF TGTGCCAGCAGTCCCCCCGCAAGGGGAAACACCATATATTTT
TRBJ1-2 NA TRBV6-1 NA CASRRDPSNYGYTF TGTGCCAGCAGGCGGGACCCTTCAAACTATGGCTACACCTTC
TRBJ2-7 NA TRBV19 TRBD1 CASSIQGAGYEQYF TGTGCCAGTAGTATACAGGGGGCTGGCTACGAGCAGTACTTC
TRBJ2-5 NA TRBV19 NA CASSIQISETQYF TGTGCCAGTAGTATTCAAATCTCGGAGACCCAGTACTTC
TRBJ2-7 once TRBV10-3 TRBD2 CAISESFLAGDIYEQYF TGTGCCATCAGTGAGTCGTTTTTAGCGGGAGATATCTACGAGCAGTACTTC
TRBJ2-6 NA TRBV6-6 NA CASSYTYSGANVLTF TGTGCCAGCAGTTACACTTACAGTGGGGCCAACGTCCTGACTTTC
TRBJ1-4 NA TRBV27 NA CASRSRGNSEKLFF TGTGCCAGCAGATCCAGGGGAAACAGTGAAAAACTGTTTTTT
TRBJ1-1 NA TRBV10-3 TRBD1 CASRGQSMNTEAFF TGTGCCAGCAGGGGACAGTCGATGAACACTGAAGCTTTCTTT
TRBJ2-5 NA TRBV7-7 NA CAIGVREETQYF TGTGCCATCGGAGTGCGAGAAGAGACCCAGTACTTC
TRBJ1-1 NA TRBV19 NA CASRVPSRVPNTEAFF TGTGCCAGTAGAGTACCTAGCAGGGTACCGAACACTGAAGCTTTCTTT
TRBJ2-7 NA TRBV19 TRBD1 CASSIWTGSSYEQYF TGTGCCAGTAGTATATGGACAGGGAGCTCCTACGAGCAGTACTTC
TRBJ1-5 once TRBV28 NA CASSLPAGQANRPQHF TGTGCCAGCAGTTTACCCGCTGGGCAGGCCAATCGGCCCCAGCATTTT
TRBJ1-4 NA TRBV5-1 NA CASSGGENEKLFF TGCGCCAGCAGTGGAGGGGAGAATGAAAAACTGTTTTTT
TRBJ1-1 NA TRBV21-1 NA CASSSIYESYIPLNTEAFF TGTGCCAGCAGCTCCATTTACGAGTCGTATATACCGTTGAACACTGAAGCTTTCTTT
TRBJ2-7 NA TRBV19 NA CARAAALTYEQYF TGTGCCAGGGCAGCCGCGCTTACCTACGAGCAGTACTTC
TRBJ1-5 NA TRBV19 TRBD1 CASRQEPGQDSNQPQHF TGTGCCAGTAGACAAGAACCGGGACAGGATAGCAATCAGCCCCAGCATTTT
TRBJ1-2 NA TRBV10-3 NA CAISASENYGYTF TGTGCCATCAGTGCGTCAGAAAACTATGGCTACACCTTC